A selection of T cell receptor beta chains follows, all from one sample in a study of human thymus T cells. Sequencing was performed with immunoSEQ multiplex PCR; in TCRdb, only in-frame clones are kept and a portion is missing. The sample consists of roughly 130,000 clones, around 94% of them appearing once. Sequencing was carried out using thymus tissue. The receptors originated from a boy under two years old with a congenital heart defect but otherwise immunologically healthy. CDR3s include the opening cysteine and the closing phenylalanine or tryptophan. The order of the fields is J gene, clone size, V gene, D gene, CDR3 DNA, CDR3 protein. A D gene is named only where the DNA matches it firmly. The listing skips clone size in some rows; elsewhere it reads once, few, many or a size class.

>TRBJ2-3|-|TRBV10-3|TRBD2
TGTGCCACGTTAGCGGGGGGGACAGATACGCAGTATTTT
CATLAGGTDTQYF
>TRBJ1-2|-|TRBV5-4|-
TGTGCCAGCAGCTTGGAGGGGAAGCACTATGGCTACACCTTC
CASSLEGKHYGYTF
>TRBJ2-1|-|TRBV7-3|-
TGTGCCAGCAGCTTATTCCCTGGGGCATGGTATGAGCAGTTCTTC
CASSLFPGAWYEQFF
>TRBJ1-1|-|TRBV4-2|TRBD1
TGTGCCAGCAGTGAAGGGGGGGACAGGGGTGATGAAGCTTTCTTT
CASSEGGDRGDEAFF
>TRBJ1-1|-|TRBV6-5|-
TGTGCCAGCAGTTACTCGGGGGGTAACACTGAAGCTTTCTTT
CASSYSGGNTEAFF
>TRBJ2-3|-|TRBV13|-
TGTGCCAGCAGCTTAGTTTCTATTGGGACAGATACGCAGTATTTT
CASSLVSIGTDTQYF
>TRBJ2-1|-|TRBV27|TRBD1
TGTGCCAGCAGTCCGGACAGGGTTCATGAGCAGTTCTTC
CASSPDRVHEQFF
>TRBJ2-1|-|TRBV27|-
TGTGCCAGCAGTTTTTCACAGGCTCACAATGAGCAGTTCTTC
CASSFSQAHNEQFF
>TRBJ2-7|once|TRBV25-1|TRBD2
TGTGCCAGCAGTCATCGATTAGCGGGGGTCTACGAGCAGTACTTC
CASSHRLAGVYEQYF
>TRBJ1-1|-|TRBV29-1|-
TGCAGCGTTGGGGGGAACAGTTCTATGAACACTGAAGCTTTCTTT
CSVGGNSSMNTEAFF
>TRBJ1-6|-|TRBV10-1|-
TGCGCCAGCAGCCAGGGGAAGCATAATTCACCCCTCCACTTT
CASSQGKHNSPLHF
>TRBJ2-5|-|TRBV6-1|-
TGTGCCAGCACAGACGAGACCCAGTACTTC
CASTDETQYF
>TRBJ2-5|-|TRBV10-3|TRBD2
TGTGCCATCAGGAGGACTAGCAAGGAGACCCAGTACTTC
CAIRRTSKETQYF
>TRBJ1-2|-|TRBV7-9|TRBD1
TGTGCCAGCAGCCCTCCCGGGACAGGTTCCAACTATGGCTACACCTTC
CASSPPGTGSNYGYTF
>TRBJ1-2|-|TRBV19|-
TGTGCCAGTAGTCCACGGGGGGGTCTACGAGGCTACACCTTC
CASSPRGGLRGYTF
>TRBJ2-2|-|TRBV10-2|-
TGCGCCAGCAGTGATTGCCTAGAATGGAACACCGGGGAGCTGTTTTTT
CASSDCLEWNTGELFF
>TRBJ2-2|-|TRBV25-1|-
TGTGCCAGCAGTGAATATGAGGACACCGGGGAGCTGTTTTTT
CASSEYEDTGELFF
>TRBJ2-7|few|TRBV5-6|-
TGTGCCAGCAGCCATAAATCAAGCTACGAGCAGTACTTC
CASSHKSSYEQYF
>TRBJ2-5|-|TRBV7-8|TRBD1
TGTGCCAGCAGCCCAAACAGGGGGCGCGAGACCCAGTACTTC
CASSPNRGRETQYF
>TRBJ1-1|-|TRBV15|-
TGTGCCACCAGCAGAGGCAGGCCGAACACTGAAGCTTTCTTT
CATSRGRPNTEAFF
>TRBJ2-2|few|TRBV28|-
TGTGCCAGCAGTCGCACCGGGGAGCTGTTTTTT
CASSRTGELFF
>TRBJ2-3|-|TRBV6-1|-
TGTGCCAGCAGTGAAGGAGGTGGACGTAGCACAGATACGCAGTATTTT
CASSEGGGRSTDTQYF
>TRBJ1-2|-|TRBV5-4|-
TGTGCCAGCTACGACCCTTTCGGGAGCTACACCTTC
CASYDPFGSYTF
>TRBJ2-7|once|TRBV13|TRBD2
TGTGCCAGCAGCCCCTGGGGTAGCGGGGACGACGAGCAGTACTTC
CASSPWGSGDDEQYF
>TRBJ2-7|-|TRBV5-1|-
TGCGCCAGCAGCACAGGACAGGCGGGAGAGCAGTACTTC
CASSTGQAGEQYF
>TRBJ2-1|-|TRBV4-1|TRBD2
TGCGCCAGCAGCCAAGGCGGGGGGAGCGGTGAGCAGTTCTTC
CASSQGGGSGEQFF
>TRBJ2-7|-|TRBV5-4|-
TGTGCCAGCAGCTTAAACTCCGAGCAGTACTTC
CASSLNSEQYF
>TRBJ1-1|-|TRBV27|TRBD1
TGTGCCAGCAGTACAAAGACAGGGAAGACTGAAGCTTTCTTT
CASSTKTGKTEAFF
>TRBJ2-3|-|TRBV4-2|TRBD2
TGTGCCAGCAGCCAAGTTATGGAGCGGGGCGACGGAGATACGCAGTATTTT
CASSQVMERGDGDTQYF